This T cell receptor beta chain was recovered during a study of shared clonotypes between healthy human individuals. Study conclusions and caveats: Estimated richness was generally greater in naive than memory subsets.

This clone showed up just a few times. Its antigen is undetermined. Original analysis: With immunoSEQ giving junction-only sequences and no quality scores, filtering differed. Profiling relied on immunoSEQ multiplex PCR, and the TCRdb table lists in-frame clones only, not all of them. Clone size and the V and J calls come from that table; the DNA yielded D and trimming. The table lists about 960,000 clones, approximately 80% of them singletons, with about 1.5% in the top ten. Germline assignment: CDR1 SGHDN and CDR2 FVKESK. The CDR3 has 14 residues. V lost 3 bases and J lost 5; bases outside the gene matches: 5.

V gene TRBV14 combines with J gene TRBJ2-5; 8 bases are a match to TRBD2. The clonotype was recovered from a man between 18 and 35 years old in good health. What was sequenced was memory CD4+ T cells sorted from blood. Subset indicated: CD45RA-negative fraction. In DNA, the CDR3 is TGTGCCAGCAGCCATCTCGGGGGGGTTGAGACCCAGTACTTC. Translated, it gives CASSHLGGVETQYF.